Listed here are 31 T cell receptor beta chains from one sample, sequenced in a study of identical twins. TCRdb re-derived calls from the 5' RACE reads in MiXCR, one entry per CDR3 protein. The sample consists of roughly 690,000 distinct CDR3 sequences, 21% of them appearing once. These data were also filed under a second study, of T cells expressing NK-cell markers.

Sequencing was performed on PBMCs. The receptor source for this set is a woman in her late teens or twenties in good health.

A few counts support this clonotype. The chain couples TRBV7-2 to TRBJ2-7; 7 nucleotides match TRBD1. V shed 6 bases and J 4 bases; nucleotides not matched to a gene: 9. From germline, CDR1 is SGHTA and CDR2 FQGNSA. The CDR3 has 14 amino acids. The CDR3 region is CASRTGTARYEQYF. The CDR3 nucleotides read TGTGCCAGCAGGACCGGGACAGCACGTTACGAGCAGTACTTC.

This clonotype was counted only a few times. At one boundary the junction diverges from the germline segment, which might be a read error. The chain combines TRBV11-1 with TRBJ1-2; D possibly corresponds to TRBD1 (6 bases). Germline V lookup: CDR1 SGHAT, CDR2 FQDESV (reference sequence). The CDR3 sequence is 18 residues long. CDR3: CASILEGGYVPPLYGYTF. The DNA of the CDR3 is TGTGCCAGCATCTTAGAGGGGGGCTACGTACCTCCCCTCTATGGCTACACCTTC.

This clonotype occurred a few times. V gene TRBV9 combines with J gene TRBJ2-3, with a possible D match to TRBD2 (6 bases). The CDR3 contains 15 residues. Germline CDR1 SGDLS, CDR2 YYNGEE. V was shortened by 0 bases and J by 4 bases, with 12 bases between the two germline ends. The CDR3 DNA reads as TGTGCCAGCAGCGTAGCTACGGGGGAGGCAGATACGCAGTATTTT. It is translated as CASSVATGEADTQYF. Full variable domain (outside the CDR3, taken from reference TRBV9 and TRBJ2-3): DSGVTQTPKHLITATGQRVTLRCSPRSGDLSVYWYQQSLDQGLQFLIQYYNGEERAKGNILERFSAQQFPDLHSELNLSSLELGDSALYFCASSVATGEADTQYFGPGTRLTVL.

This clonotype was counted only a few times. The chain employs TRBV6-5 and TRBJ2-1; D is unclear. Germline V gene lookup returns CDR1 MNHEY and CDR2 SVGAGI. This CDR3 spans 19 amino acids. The ends were cut back, 2 bases at V and 11 bases at J, with 31 bases in the middle. This chain's CDR3 is CASSYTWYSRPTPNNKQFF. The CDR3 region has the DNA TGTGCCAGCAGTTACACTTGGTATTCTCGCCCGACCCCAAACAACAAGCAGTTCTTC.

This clonotype was recorded a few times. This rearrangement joins TRBV7-9 to TRBJ2-1; unclear D gene. V was cut by 1 base and J by 0 bases, with 10 bases left in between. CDR1 and CDR2 (germline): SEHNR, FQNEAQ (reference sequence). This CDR3 is 16 amino acids long. CDR3 nucleotide sequence: TGTGCCAGCAGCTTAGACTTTCAGAGCTCCTACAATGAGCAGTTCTTC. Protein product: CASSLDFQSSYNEQFF.

This clonotype was found a few times. V is TRBV12-3 or TRBV12-4 and J is TRBJ2-5; D call uncertain. CDR3 length: 12 residues. The ends were cut back, 5 bases at V and 3 bases at J, with 7 bases in the middle. The CDR3 protein is CASSRQKETQYF. For the CDR3, the DNA is TGTGCCAGCAGTCGGCAGAAAGAGACCCAGTACTTC.

The gene calls are TRBV12-3 or TRBV12-4 and TRBJ2-5; maybe TRBD1 (5 bases). The CDR3 loop spans 15 amino acids. V lost 6 bases and J 5 bases, leaving 19 bases between the germline ends. The CDR3 here is CASRSAKGKGETQYF. CDR3 nucleotides: TGTGCCAGCAGATCTGCAAAGGGGAAAGGGGAGACCCAGTACTTC.

J is TRBJ2-4 and V is TRBV20-1, with a weak D call TRBD1 (7 bases). CDR1 and CDR2 from the germline V gene are DFQATT and SNEGSKA (reference sequence). The V and J ends lost 4 bases and 0 bases respectively, with 13 bases between them. CDR3 length equals 15 residues. CDR3 sequence reads: CSATQGGLAKNIQYF. The CDR3 DNA reads as TGCAGTGCTACCCAGGGGGGCTTAGCCAAAAACATTCAGTACTTC.

This clonotype was picked up a small number of times. The chain couples TRBV2 to TRBJ2-3; 8 nucleotides match TRBD1. With V trimmed by 8 bases and J by 4 bases, 5 bases remained unmatched. This CDR3 has 13 amino acids. Germline lookup yields CDR1 SNHLY and CDR2 FYNNEI. This CDR3 reads CASGTGGSDTQYF. The CDR3 DNA is TGTGCCAGCGGGACAGGCGGTTCAGATACGCAGTATTTT.

The chain carries TRBV10-3 and TRBJ1-2, with D maybe TRBD1 (6 bases). V was clipped by 0 bases and J by 7 bases, with 21 bases between them. The germline V gene encodes CDR1 ENHRY and CDR2 SYGVKD. This CDR3 is built from 17 residues. The CDR3 DNA reads TGTGCCATCAGTGAGTCTTCGACAGGAGGGACGGGGAGTGGCTACACCTTC. It yields the protein CAISESSTGGTGSGYTF.

The chain carries TRBV7-3 and TRBJ2-2, with D unclear. Germline assignment: CDR1 SGHTA and CDR2 FQGTGA. The CDR3 runs to 16 residues. Deletions cut 0 bases from V and 3 bases from J, with 11 bases between. The CDR3 sequence is CASSLTSPAHTGELFF. CDR3 nucleotides: TGTGCCAGCAGCTTAACGTCACCAGCTCACACCGGGGAGCTGTTTTTT.

In this sample, this clonotype turned up a few times. V usage is TRBV11-2 and J usage is TRBJ2-7; 9 bases agree with TRBD2. The junction had 9 bases not matched to a gene; V was cut back by 5 bases and J by 7 bases. CDR1 is SGHAT and CDR2 is FQNNGV in the germline V gene. CDR3 length: 14 residues. CDR3 nucleotides: TGTGCCAGCAGCGTTAGCGGGAGTTCTTGGGAGCAGTACTTC. Amino acid sequence: CASSVSGSSWEQYF.

This chain joins TRBV12-3 or TRBV12-4 and TRBJ2-3; D is uncertain. Trimming cost V 10 bases and J 0 bases, with 17 bases left between them. This CDR3 has 15 residues. The CDR3 sequence is CATSSEIASTDTQYF. The CDR3 DNA reads TGTGCCACCTCCTCCGAGATCGCGAGCACAGATACGCAGTATTTT.

This clonotype has more than one count but fewer than ten. The V and J genes are TRBV27 and TRBJ1-2, with a possible D match to TRBD1 (5 bases). Deletions cut 9 bases from V and 2 bases from J, with 19 bases between. The CDR3 is 15 amino acids. Per germline, CDR1 MNHEY and CDR2 SMNVEV (reference sequence). CDR3 sequence (DNA): TGTGCCAGTTACCATCGGGGGGGACTAAACTATGGCTACACCTTC. Amino acid sequence: CASYHRGGLNYGYTF.

There are many counts of this clonotype. The chain is built from TRBV20-1 and TRBJ2-5; no definite D call. The CDR3 has 15 amino acids. The V and J ends lost 0 bases and 2 bases respectively, with 13 bases between them. Germline loops: CDR1 DFQATT, CDR2 SNEGSKA (reference sequence). CDR3 sequence (DNA): TGCAGTGCTAGAGACTTTTTCGAGCTACAAGAGACCCAGTACTTC. This sequence encodes CSARDFFELQETQYF.

The chain carries TRBV5-1 and TRBJ1-2; D unresolved. V shed 4 bases and J shed 5 bases, with 12 bases lying between them. This CDR3 is built from 13 residues. Per the germline V gene, CDR1 is SGHRS and CDR2 is YFSETQ. The DNA of the CDR3 is TGCGCCAGCAGCCAGGTCCAGTCTTATGGCTACACCTTC. Translation: CASSQVQSYGYTF.

The sample holds a few counts of this clonotype. The gene calls are TRBV9 and TRBJ2-1; possibly TRBD1 for D (6 bases). The germline V gene encodes CDR1 SGDLS and CDR2 YYNGEE. This CDR3 contains 15 residues. V lost 4 bases and J 1 base, leaving 12 bases between the germline ends. The CDR3 nucleotides are TGTGCCAGCAGCAACCGACAGGTATCCTACAATGAGCAGTTCTTC. This gives the protein CASSNRQVSYNEQFF.

V is TRBV7-2 and J is TRBJ2-5; 7 bases are a match to TRBD2. V was pared by 4 bases and J by 5 bases, with 7 bases of the junction left unmatched. Germline CDR1 and CDR2: SGHTA and FQGNSA. The CDR3 length is 14 residues. This chain's CDR3 is CASSSRLARETQYF. Here the CDR3 DNA reads TGTGCCAGCAGCTCCCGACTAGCAAGGGAGACCCAGTACTTC.

The V gene is TRBV27, the J gene TRBJ2-1, with no clear D. Trimming cost V 6 bases and J 0 bases, with 15 bases left between them. CDR3 size: 16 residues. Germline assignment: CDR1 MNHEY and CDR2 SMNVEV (reference sequence). For the CDR3, the DNA is TGTGCCAGCAGGCCTCTCGGAGAGAGCTCCTACAATGAGCAGTTCTTC. This gives the protein CASRPLGESSYNEQFF.

The chain combines TRBV12-3 or TRBV12-4 with TRBJ2-2; 9 bases map to TRBD2. The CDR3 runs 14 residues. After removal of 4 bases from V and 7 bases from J, the junction contained 4 bases not matched to a gene. The CDR3 DNA reads TGTGCCAGCAGTTCCCTAGCGGGAATCGGGGAGCTGTTTTTT. It specifies CASSSLAGIGELFF.

The table lists this clonotype with a few counts. V and J are TRBV4-3 and TRBJ2-1, with D perhaps TRBD2 (5 bases). Germline lookup yields CDR1 LGHNA and CDR2 YSLEER. V gave up 4 bases and J gave up 4 bases, with 17 bases separating them. The CDR3 loop spans 16 amino acids. CDR3 coding DNA: TGCGCCAGCAGCCTCCTTGCGGGCACCGCATACAATGAGCAGTTCTTC. Its translation: CASSLLAGTAYNEQFF.

The chain is built from TRBV18 and TRBJ2-7; a possible D gene is TRBD2 (5 bases). The CDR3 has 12 residues. Germline CDR1 is KGHSH and CDR2 is LQKENI. V was shortened by 5 bases and J by 6 bases, with 11 bases between the two germline ends. CDR3 nucleotides: TGTGCCAGCTCATCGGATCGGGGCGAGCAGTACTTC. Its protein is CASSSDRGEQYF.

The chain employs TRBV4-2 and TRBJ2-7; 9 bases are a match to TRBD2. With V trimmed by 1 base and J by 2 bases, 3 bases remained unmatched. The CDR3 is 15 residues long. Germline CDR1 is LGHNA and CDR2 is YNFKEQ. CDR3 residues: CASSQVAGGPYEQYF. The CDR3 bases are TGTGCCAGCAGCCAAGTGGCGGGGGGGCCCTACGAGCAGTACTTC.

The chain has TRBV20-1 and TRBJ2-2; 14 bases are a match to TRBD2. The CDR3 spans 14 residues. The germline V gene encodes CDR1 DFQATT and CDR2 SNEGSKA (reference sequence). J gave up 11 bases and V 5 bases, and 7 bases lay outside the gene matches. In nucleotides, the CDR3 is TGCAGTGCTTCCGGGACTAGCGGGAGCCCAGAGCTGTTTTTT. This encodes CSASGTSGSPELFF.

The chain is built from TRBV12-3 or TRBV12-4 and TRBJ1-2, with a tentative D call TRBD1 (5 bases). Trimming left V 5 bases short and J 4 bases short, with 23 bases between. This CDR3 spans 17 amino acids. The CDR3 loop is CASSPAGRPMYIYGYTF. Written as DNA, the CDR3 is TGTGCCAGCAGTCCCGCGGGACGGCCCATGTATATCTATGGCTACACCTTC.

This clonotype was detected ten times or more. The chain employs TRBV20-1 and TRBJ2-1; D gene ambiguous. Looked up from germline, CDR1 is DFQATT and CDR2 is SNEGSKA (reference sequence). This CDR3 spans 12 amino acids. Trimming cost V 3 bases and J 9 bases, with 12 bases left between them. The CDR3 DNA sequence: TGCAGTGCTAGTGGTAGTTTGAGTGAGCAGTTCTTC. It yields the protein CSASGSLSEQFF.

There are a few counts of this clonotype. The rearrangement joins TRBV7-9 to TRBJ1-5; D is undetermined. The CDR3 spans 14 residues. Germline CDR1 reads SEHNR; CDR2 reads FQNEAQ (reference sequence). The V end was cut by 1 base, the J end by 5 bases, with 9 bases between. The CDR3 sequence: CASSLGGMHQPQHF. The CDR3 DNA sequence: TGTGCCAGCAGCTTAGGGGGAATGCATCAGCCCCAGCATTTT.

This clonotype was counted a few times. CDR3 in amino acids: CAVLRSRFGYTF. The DNA for the CDR3 is TGTGCCGTCCTAAGGTCCCGCTTTGGCTACACCTTC. This chain connects TRBV10-3 to TRBJ1-2; D unresolved. The CDR3 length is 12 residues. Germline loops: CDR1 ENHRY, CDR2 SYGVKD. Trimming shortened V by 11 bases and J by 7 bases, and 17 bases separated the two germline ends.

The gene calls are TRBV20-1 and TRBJ2-7, with 7 positions matching TRBD2. The trim removed 6 bases at V and 7 bases at J, leaving 9 bases unmatched. In germline, CDR1 is DFQATT, CDR2 SNEGSKA (reference sequence). CDR3 length equals 12 residues. CDR3 sequence: CSARTGGEEQYF. DNA for the CDR3: TGCAGTGCCAGAACGGGAGGCGAGGAGCAGTACTTC.

This clonotype has a count of ten or more. The rearrangement joins TRBV20-1 to TRBJ1-1, with a weak D call TRBD1 (5 bases). This CDR3 is built from 13 residues. V lost 5 bases and J 1 base, leaving 11 bases between the germline ends. Germline-derived CDR1 and CDR2 are DFQATT and SNEGSKA (reference sequence). CDR3 amino acids: CSALGTENTEAFF. For the CDR3, the DNA is TGCAGTGCTCTTGGGACCGAGAACACTGAAGCTTTCTTT.

The chain joins TRBV12-3 or TRBV12-4 to TRBJ1-2; D is undetermined. The CDR3 extends over 15 amino acids. V was trimmed by 3 bases and J by 3 bases, leaving 14 bases between them. The CDR3 nucleotides read TGTGCCAGCAGTTTTCATCCCCCTGGTGACTATGGCTACACCTTC. Protein product: CASSFHPPGDYGYTF.